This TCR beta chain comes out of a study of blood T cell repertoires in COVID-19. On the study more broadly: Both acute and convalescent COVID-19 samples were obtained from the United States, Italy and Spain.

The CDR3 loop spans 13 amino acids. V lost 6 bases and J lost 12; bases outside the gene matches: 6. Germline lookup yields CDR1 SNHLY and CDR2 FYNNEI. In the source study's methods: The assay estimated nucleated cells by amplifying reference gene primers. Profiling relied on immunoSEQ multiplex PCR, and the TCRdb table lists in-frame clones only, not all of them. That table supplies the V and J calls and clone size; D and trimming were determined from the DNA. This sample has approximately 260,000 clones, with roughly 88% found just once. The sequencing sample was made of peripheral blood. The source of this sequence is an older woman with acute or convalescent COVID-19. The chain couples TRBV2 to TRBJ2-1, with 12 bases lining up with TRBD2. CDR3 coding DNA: TGTGCCAGCAGGGCTAGCGGGGGGGCAGGGCAGTTCTTC. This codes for CASRASGGAGQFF. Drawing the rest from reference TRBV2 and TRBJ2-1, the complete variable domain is EPEVTQTPSHQVTQMGQEVILRCVPISNHLYFYWYRQILGQKVEFLVSFYNNEISEKSEIFDDQFSVERPDGSNFTLKIRSTKLEDSAMYFCASRASGGAGQFFGPGTRLTVL.